This T cell receptor beta chain derives from a study of shared clonotypes between healthy human individuals. Each PCR replicate from the sorted subsets contained approximately 0.2 ug DNA, which is about 31,000 T cell genomes. The data were produced by immunoSEQ multiplex PCR, yet TCRdb's version contains in-frame clones alone and is incomplete. This table has more than 2 million clones, roughly 94% appearing once. V dropped 7 bases and J dropped 8 bases, with 21 bases sitting between them. CDR3 length: 15 amino acids. The germline V gene has CDR1 SGHDN and CDR2 FVKESK. This chain links TRBV14 with TRBJ2-1; D might be TRBD1 or TRBD2, each matching 5 bases. The sample consisted of naive CD4+ T cells sorted from blood. Described subset: CD45RA+ positively selected. The source of this sequence is a man aged 18 to 30 in good health. CDR3 bases: TGTGCCAGCACTAATTTTCGAGGGGTTGTAGATGAGCAGTTCTTC. It yields the protein CASTNFRGVVDEQFF.